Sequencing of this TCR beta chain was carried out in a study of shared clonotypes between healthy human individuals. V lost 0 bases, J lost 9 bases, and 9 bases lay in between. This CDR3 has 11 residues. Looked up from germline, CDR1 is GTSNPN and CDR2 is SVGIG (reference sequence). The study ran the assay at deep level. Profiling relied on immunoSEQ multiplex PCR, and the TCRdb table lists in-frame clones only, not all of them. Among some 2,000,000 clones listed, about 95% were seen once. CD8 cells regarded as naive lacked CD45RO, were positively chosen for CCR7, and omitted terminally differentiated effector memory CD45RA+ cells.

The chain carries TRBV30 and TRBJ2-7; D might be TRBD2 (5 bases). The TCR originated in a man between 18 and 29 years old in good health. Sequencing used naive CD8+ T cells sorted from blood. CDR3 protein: CAWSVIGGQYF. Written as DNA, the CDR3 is TGTGCCTGGAGTGTCATAGGAGGGCAGTACTTC.